This T cell receptor (beta chain) comes out of a study of shared clonotypes between healthy human individuals. This clone was recorded only once. This CDR3 region has 16 residues. Germline values: CDR1 SGHDT, CDR2 YYEEEE. The trim removed 0 bases at V and 8 bases at J, leaving 8 bases unmatched. Sequencing was performed with immunoSEQ multiplex PCR; in TCRdb, only in-frame clones are kept and a portion is missing. The sample comprises about 2 million clones, about 95% of which are singletons, and 1.2% rests with the top ten. Selected positively for CCR7 and CD45RO-negative, naive CD8 cells excluded terminally differentiated effector memory CD45RA+ cells.

Sequencing used naive CD8+ T cells sorted from blood. The TCR originated in a man between 18 and 35 years old in good health. The V and J genes are TRBV5-6 and TRBJ2-1, with 10 bases identical to TRBD2. The CDR3, as DNA: TGTGCCAGCAGCTTGGCAGCGGGAGGGCCGTCGGATGAGCAGTTCTTC. This sequence encodes CASSLAAGGPSDEQFF. Drawing the rest from reference TRBV5-6 and TRBJ2-1, the complete variable domain is DAGVTQSPTHLIKTRGQQVTLRCSPKSGHDTVSWYQQALGQGPQFIFQYYEEEERQRGNFPDRFSGHQFPNYSSELNVNALLLGDSALYLCASSLAAGGPSDEQFFGPGTRLTVL.